The T cell receptor (beta chain) under discussion was sequenced for a study of CD8+CD57+ T cells in acquired aplastic anemia. Genomic DNA constituted the template upon which TCR beta VDJ and CDR3 profiling was performed. TCRdb independently ran MiXCR on the reads; one entry per CDR3 protein. The sample includes hundreds of thousands of distinct CDR3 sequences, 55% to 75% of them seen just once. V dropped 3 bases and J dropped 0; count of bases not matched to a gene: 5. Germline V lookup: CDR1 ENHRY, CDR2 SYGVKD. There are 15 residues in the CDR3. Of note for this clonotype: Its target is unknown.

Study-wide results and caveats: Between patients and controls, about 30 CD8+ CDR3 sequences were found in common.

The chain uses TRBV10-3 and TRBJ2-7; TRBD1 matches 7 bases. This TCR was recovered from a human donor in good health, serving as a control. Sequencing was performed on sorted CD4+, CD8+, or CD8+CD57+ T cells (not recorded which) from PBMCs. The CDR3 region has the DNA TGTGCCATCAGTGAATACAGGGGCTACTCCTACGAGCAGTACTTC. Protein: CAISEYRGYSYEQYF.